This T cell receptor (beta chain) was identified in a study of tumor-infiltrating lymphocytes in oesophageal squamous cell carcinoma. The germline V gene has CDR1 MNHGY and CDR2 SAAAGT. CDR3 length equals 15 residues. A single record per CDR3 protein comes from TCRdb applying MiXCR to the PCR reads. The sample has under 15,000 distinct CDR3 sequences; just under 55% are singletons. Specimen: esophageal tumor tissue. The genes are TRBV6-8 and TRBJ2-6; 8 bases are a match to TRBD2. Matching the DNA end better, TRBJ2-7 makes the J call doubtful. The clonotype originates from a female donor with esophageal squamous cell carcinoma. Written as DNA, the CDR3 is TGTGCCAGCAGTCCGCTACGAAGCGGGAGCAATGAGCAGTACTTC. Its translation: CASSPLRSGSNEQYF.